This T cell receptor (beta chain) is from a study of T cell changes during pregnancy in multiple sclerosis. Clones were read by immunoSEQ multiplex PCR, and TCRdb kept only the in-frame ones, dropping some. The table has fewer than 40,000 clones, more than 85% seen once. Germline V gives CDR1 MNHEY, CDR2 SMNVEV (reference sequence). With 9 bases clipped from V and 8 bases from J, the junction kept 10 bases outside the gene matches. CDR3 length: 13 residues. This TCR was sampled from a female donor with multiple sclerosis, enrolled in a pregnancy study. This sequence joins TRBV27 and TRBJ2-1, with TRBD2 matching 7 bases. Sequenced material: CD8+ T cells from peripheral blood mononuclear cells, taken after pregnancy. The CDR3 coding sequence is TGTGCCAGTTATGGGCGGGAGTTACATGAGCAGTTCTTC. Protein product: CASYGRELHEQFF.